This T cell receptor (beta chain) was identified in a study of cytomegalovirus exposure and HLA in healthy donors. Study-wide results and limits: Cytomegalovirus-associated status was assigned to around 160 TCR beta chains.

Using immunoSEQ multiplex PCR, the repertoire was profiled, and TCRdb retains in-frame clones only, with some absent. The sample has some 38,000 clones, 85% to 95% seen once; the top ten hold about 3.5%. Of note for this clone: Its target is unknown.

This CDR3 has 15 amino acids. Germline-derived CDR1 and CDR2 are MRHNA and SNTAGT. V was clipped by 2 bases and J by 3 bases; unmatched bases: 4. The chain links TRBV6-4 to TRBJ2-3; 8 bases are shared with TRBD2. This sequence was found in a man aged 18 to 30 in good health and CMV-seronegative. Sequencing used PBMCs. CDR3 sequence reads: CASSDDGGETDTQYF. The CDR3 DNA is TGTGCCAGCAGTGACGACGGGGGGGAAACAGATACGCAGTATTTT.